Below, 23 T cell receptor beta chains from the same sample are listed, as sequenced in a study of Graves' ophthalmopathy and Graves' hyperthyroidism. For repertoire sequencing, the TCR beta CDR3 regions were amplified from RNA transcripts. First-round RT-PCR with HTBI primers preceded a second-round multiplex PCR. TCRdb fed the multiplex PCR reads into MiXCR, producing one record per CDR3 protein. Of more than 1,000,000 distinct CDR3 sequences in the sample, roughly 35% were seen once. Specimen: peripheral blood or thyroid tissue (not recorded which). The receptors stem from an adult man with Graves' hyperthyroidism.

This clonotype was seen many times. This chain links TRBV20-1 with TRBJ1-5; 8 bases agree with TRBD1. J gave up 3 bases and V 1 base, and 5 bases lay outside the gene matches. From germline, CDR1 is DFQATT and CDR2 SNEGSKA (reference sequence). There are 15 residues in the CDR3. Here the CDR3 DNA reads TGCAGTGCTAGAGGGGAGACAGGGGCCAATCAGCCCCAGCATTTT. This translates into CSARGETGANQPQHF.

This CDR3 reads CASSFSGGRNTEAFF. The CDR3 DNA follows: TGTGCCAGCAGCTTCTCAGGGGGCCGGAACACTGAAGCTTTCTTT. The chain couples TRBV7-9 to TRBJ1-1; TRBD1 agrees at 8 bases. This CDR3 has 15 amino acids. Germline assignment: CDR1 SEHNR and CDR2 FQNEAQ (reference sequence). The junction had 4 bases not matched to a gene; V was cut back by 3 bases and J by 1 base.

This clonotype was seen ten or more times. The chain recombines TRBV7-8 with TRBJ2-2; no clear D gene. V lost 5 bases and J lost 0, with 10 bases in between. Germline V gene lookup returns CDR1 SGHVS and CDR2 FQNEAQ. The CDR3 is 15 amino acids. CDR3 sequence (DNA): TGTGCCAGCAGCCCCCAGGTGGCGAACACCGGGGAGCTGTTTTTT. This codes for CASSPQVANTGELFF.

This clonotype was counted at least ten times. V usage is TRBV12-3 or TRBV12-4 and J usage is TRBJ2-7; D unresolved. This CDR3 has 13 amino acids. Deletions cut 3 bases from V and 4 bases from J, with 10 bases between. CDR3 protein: CASSFYTVYEQYF. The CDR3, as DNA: TGTGCCAGCAGTTTTTACACGGTTTACGAGCAGTACTTC.

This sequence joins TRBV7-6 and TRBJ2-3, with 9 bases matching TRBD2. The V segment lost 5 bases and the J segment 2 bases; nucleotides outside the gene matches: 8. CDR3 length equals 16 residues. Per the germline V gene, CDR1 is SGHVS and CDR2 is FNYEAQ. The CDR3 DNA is TGTGCCAGCAGCACCTACGCGGGGGGGCCCACAGATACGCAGTATTTT. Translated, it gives CASSTYAGGPTDTQYF.

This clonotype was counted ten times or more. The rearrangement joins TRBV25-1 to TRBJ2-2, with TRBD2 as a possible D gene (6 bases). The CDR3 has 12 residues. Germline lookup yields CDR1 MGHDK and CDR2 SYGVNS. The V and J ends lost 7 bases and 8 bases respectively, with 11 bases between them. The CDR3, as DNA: TGTGCCAGCACCCGGGGGTCTGGGGAGCTGTTTTTT. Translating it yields CASTRGSGELFF.

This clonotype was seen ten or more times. The CDR3: CASSLAPAGTAAPEAFF. For the CDR3, the DNA is TGTGCCAGCAGCTTAGCCCCTGCAGGGACAGCGGCGCCGGAAGCTTTCTTT. The chain links TRBV11-2 to TRBJ1-1, with TRBD1 matching 7 bases. V dropped 1 base and J dropped 8; count of bases not matched to a gene: 16. Germline V lookup: CDR1 SGHAT, CDR2 FQNNGV. The CDR3 runs 17 residues.

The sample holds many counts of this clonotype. The CDR3 sequence is CSATRGGLAAFF. Here the CDR3 DNA reads TGCAGTGCCACTCGGGGGGGTCTGGCGGCTTTCTTT. V and J are TRBV20-1 and TRBJ1-1, with D possibly TRBD1 on 5 matching bases. Germline values: CDR1 DFQATT, CDR2 SNEGSKA (reference sequence). V shed 6 bases and J shed 11 bases, with 19 bases lying between them. This CDR3 is built from 12 residues.

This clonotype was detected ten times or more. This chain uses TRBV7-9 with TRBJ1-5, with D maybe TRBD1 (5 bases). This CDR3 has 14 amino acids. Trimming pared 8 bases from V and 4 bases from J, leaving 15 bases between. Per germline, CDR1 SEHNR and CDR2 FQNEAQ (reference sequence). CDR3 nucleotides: TGTGCCAGCCGCGCGGGGGGAGGGAATCAGCCCCAGCATTTT. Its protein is CASRAGGGNQPQHF.

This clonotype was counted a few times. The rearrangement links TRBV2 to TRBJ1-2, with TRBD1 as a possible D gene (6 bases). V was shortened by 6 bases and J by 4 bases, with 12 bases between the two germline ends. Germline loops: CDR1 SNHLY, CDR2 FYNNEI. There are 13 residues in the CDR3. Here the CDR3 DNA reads TGTGCCAGCAGCCTGGACAGACGCTATGGCTACACCTTC. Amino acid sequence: CASSLDRRYGYTF.

The CDR3 reads CASSYGGLVETQYF. CDR3 DNA sequence: TGTGCCAGCAGTTACGGGGGGCTTGTAGAGACCCAGTACTTC. The chain uses TRBV6-6 and TRBJ2-5; possibly TRBD1 or TRBD2 for D (6 bases each). The CDR3 spans 14 residues. CDR1 is MNHNY, CDR2 SVGAGI, per germline (reference sequence). Trimming took 2 bases from V and 4 from J, leaving 11 bases between them.

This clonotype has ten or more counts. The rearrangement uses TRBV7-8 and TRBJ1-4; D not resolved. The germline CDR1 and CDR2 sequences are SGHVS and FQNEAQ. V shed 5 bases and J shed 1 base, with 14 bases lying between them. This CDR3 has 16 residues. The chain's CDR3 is CASSPTPAGTNEKLFF. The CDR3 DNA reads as TGTGCCAGCAGCCCCACCCCAGCAGGAACTAATGAAAAACTGTTTTTT.

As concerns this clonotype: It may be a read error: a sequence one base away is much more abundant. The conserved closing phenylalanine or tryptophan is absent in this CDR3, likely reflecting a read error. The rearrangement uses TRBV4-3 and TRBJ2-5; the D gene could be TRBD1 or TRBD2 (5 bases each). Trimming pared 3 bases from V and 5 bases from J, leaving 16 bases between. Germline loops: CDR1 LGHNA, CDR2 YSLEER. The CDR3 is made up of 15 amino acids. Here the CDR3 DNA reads TGCGCCAGCAGCCAGGTGGGGCTAGCTATGGAGACCCAGTACATC. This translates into CASSQVGLAMETQYI.

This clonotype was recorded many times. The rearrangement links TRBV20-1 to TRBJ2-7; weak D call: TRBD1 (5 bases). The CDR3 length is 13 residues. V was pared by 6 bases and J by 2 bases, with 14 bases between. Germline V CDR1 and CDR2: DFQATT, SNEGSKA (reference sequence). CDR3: CSAPDIHPYEQYF. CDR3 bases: TGCAGTGCCCCGGACATCCACCCCTACGAGCAGTACTTC.

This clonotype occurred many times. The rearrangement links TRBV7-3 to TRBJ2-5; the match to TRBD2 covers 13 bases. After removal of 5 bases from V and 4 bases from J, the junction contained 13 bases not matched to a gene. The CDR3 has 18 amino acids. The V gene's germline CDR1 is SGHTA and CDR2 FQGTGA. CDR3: CASSPRGLAGDGGETQYF. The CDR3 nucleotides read TGTGCCAGCAGCCCCCGTGGACTAGCGGGAGACGGGGGAGAGACCCAGTACTTC.

The CDR3 spells CARPENTEAFF. The CDR3 DNA reads as TGCGCCAGACCCGAGAACACTGAAGCTTTCTTT. This rearrangement joins TRBV10-2 to TRBJ1-1; unclear D gene. This CDR3 is 11 amino acids long. The V and J ends lost 9 bases and 1 base respectively, with 6 bases between them. The germline V gene encodes CDR1 WSHSY and CDR2 SAAADI.

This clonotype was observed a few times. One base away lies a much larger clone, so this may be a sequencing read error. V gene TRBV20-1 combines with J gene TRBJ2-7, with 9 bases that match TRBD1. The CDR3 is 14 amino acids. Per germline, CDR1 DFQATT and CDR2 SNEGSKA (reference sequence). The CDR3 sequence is CSALGQGSSYGQYF. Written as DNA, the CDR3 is TGCAGTGCATTGGGACAGGGAAGCTCCTACGGGCAGTACTTC.

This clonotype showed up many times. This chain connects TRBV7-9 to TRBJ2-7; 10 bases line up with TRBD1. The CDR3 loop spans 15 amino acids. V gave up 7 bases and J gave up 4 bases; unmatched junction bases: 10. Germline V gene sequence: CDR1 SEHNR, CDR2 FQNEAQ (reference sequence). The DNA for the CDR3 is TGTGCCAGCACCCCGGGAGGGACAGGGGATTACGAGCAGTACTTC. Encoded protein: CASTPGGTGDYEQYF.

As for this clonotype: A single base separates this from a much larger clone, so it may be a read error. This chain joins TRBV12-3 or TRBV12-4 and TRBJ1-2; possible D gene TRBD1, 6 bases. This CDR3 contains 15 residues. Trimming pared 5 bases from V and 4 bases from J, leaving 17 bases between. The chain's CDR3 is CASSAGQRHSYGYTF. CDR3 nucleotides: TGTGCCAGCAGTGCTGGACAGAGACATAGCTATGGCTACACCTTC.

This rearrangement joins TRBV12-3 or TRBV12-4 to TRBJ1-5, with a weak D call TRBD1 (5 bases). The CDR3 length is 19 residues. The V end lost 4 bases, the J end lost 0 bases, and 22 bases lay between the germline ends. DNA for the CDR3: TGTGCCAGCAGTTACTCGTTTCCAGGGACCAGCCATAGCAATCAGCCCCAGCATTTT. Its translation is CASSYSFPGTSHSNQPQHF.

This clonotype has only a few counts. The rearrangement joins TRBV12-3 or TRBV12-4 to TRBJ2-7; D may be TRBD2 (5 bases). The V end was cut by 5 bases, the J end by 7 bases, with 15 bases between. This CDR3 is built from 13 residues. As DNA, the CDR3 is TGTGCCAGCAGTGCCAACGGAGGAAGTGAGCAGTACTTC. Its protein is CASSANGGSEQYF.

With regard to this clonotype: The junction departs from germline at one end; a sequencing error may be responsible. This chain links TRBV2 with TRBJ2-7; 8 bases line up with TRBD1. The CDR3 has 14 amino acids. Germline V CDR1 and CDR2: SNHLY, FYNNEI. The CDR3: CASSGDRITYEQCF. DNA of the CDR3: TGTGCCAGCAGTGGGGACAGGATTACCTACGAGCAGTGCTTC.

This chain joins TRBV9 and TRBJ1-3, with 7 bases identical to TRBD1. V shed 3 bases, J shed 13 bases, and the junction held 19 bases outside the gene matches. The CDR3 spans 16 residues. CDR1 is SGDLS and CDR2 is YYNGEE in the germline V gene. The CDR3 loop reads CASSASRRGPQRMIYF. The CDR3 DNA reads TGTGCCAGCAGCGCATCACGGAGGGGGCCCCAAAGGATGATATATTTT.